This T cell receptor (beta chain) was sequenced in a study of blood T cell repertoires in COVID-19. For the study at large: Samples came from the United States, Italy and Spain, spanning acute and convalescent COVID-19. In each case, the material was cDNA or gDNA derived from T cells, B-cell-depleted T cells, or PBMCs.

As handled by the study authors: For nucleated cells, counts were estimated from reference gene primer amplification. Sequenced by immunoSEQ multiplex PCR; TCRdb stores in-frame clones only, minus some. Clone size and V and J calls were adopted from that table, with D and trimming inferred from the DNA. The data show 100,000 to 150,000 clones, around 86% seen once. This CDR3 spans 12 amino acids. Trimming took off 6 bases at V and 10 bases at J, with 13 bases between the two ends. Sequenced sample: peripheral blood. V is TRBV12-3 or TRBV12-4 and J is TRBJ1-3; D may be TRBD1 (6 bases). The sequence came from a man in his forties with active or convalescent COVID-19. The CDR3 here is CASSGQIKTIYF. The CDR3 nucleotides are TGTGCCAGCAGCGGACAGATTAAGACCATATATTTT.